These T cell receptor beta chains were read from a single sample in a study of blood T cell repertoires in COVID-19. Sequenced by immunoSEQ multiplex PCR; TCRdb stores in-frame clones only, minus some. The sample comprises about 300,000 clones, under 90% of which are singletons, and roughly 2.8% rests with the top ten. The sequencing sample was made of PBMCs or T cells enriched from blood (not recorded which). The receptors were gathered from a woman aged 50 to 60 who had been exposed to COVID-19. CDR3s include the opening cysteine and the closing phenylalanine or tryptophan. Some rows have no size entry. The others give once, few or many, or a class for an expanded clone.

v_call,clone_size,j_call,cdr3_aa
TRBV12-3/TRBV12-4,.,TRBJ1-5,CASSRGIGQPQHF
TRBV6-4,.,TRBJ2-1,CASSTGGSSYNEQFF
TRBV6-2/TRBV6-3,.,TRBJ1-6,CASSWAGGIRHNSPLHF
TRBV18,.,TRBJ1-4,CASSPRGYGQGSTNEKLFF
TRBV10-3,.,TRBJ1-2,CAISVGGRGYTF
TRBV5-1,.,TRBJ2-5,CASSLRVLQETQYF
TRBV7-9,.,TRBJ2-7,CASSSRQDRQYF
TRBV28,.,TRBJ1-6,CASKGDRGRNSPLHF
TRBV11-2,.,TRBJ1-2,CASSLGFDSLHGYTF
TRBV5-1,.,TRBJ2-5,CASSSLSGGILGETQYF
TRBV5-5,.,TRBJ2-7,CASSLAQGPYEQYF
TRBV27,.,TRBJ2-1,CASQTTGYNEQFF
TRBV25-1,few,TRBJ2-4,CASSDRDSLGNIQYF
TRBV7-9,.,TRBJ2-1,CASSLIRDSEQFF
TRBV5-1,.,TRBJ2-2,CASSLGLAGGTGELFF
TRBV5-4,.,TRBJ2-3,CASSLGHPYGGGAKDTQYF
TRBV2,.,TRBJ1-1,CASIRQYSTEAFF
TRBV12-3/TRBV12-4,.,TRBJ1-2,CASSLNQGLGYTF
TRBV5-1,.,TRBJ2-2,CASSFSGGHTGELFF
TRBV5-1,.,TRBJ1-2,CASRSTDRANYGYTF
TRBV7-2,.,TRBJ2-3,CASSWDSSQGGTSTDTQYF
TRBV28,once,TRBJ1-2,CASRQTGAVNYGYTF
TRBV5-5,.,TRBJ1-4,CASSPGQQRGNEKLFF
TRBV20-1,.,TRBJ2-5,CSASKQGALQETQYF
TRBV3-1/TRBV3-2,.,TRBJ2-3,CASSPQGLAGDTQYF
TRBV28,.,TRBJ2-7,CASSSGQGLHYEQYF
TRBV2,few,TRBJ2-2,CASSQQRTGELFF
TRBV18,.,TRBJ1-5,CASSLQGYGNQPQHF
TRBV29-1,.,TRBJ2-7,CSVAADTNYEQYF
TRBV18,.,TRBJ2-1,CASSPGPSYNEQFF
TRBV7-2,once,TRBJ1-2,CASSLLWSMLAGNGYTF
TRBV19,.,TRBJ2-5,CASSSTGTSETQYF
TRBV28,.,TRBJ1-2,CASSPSGYGYTF
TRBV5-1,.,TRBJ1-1,CASSWDRPLEAFF
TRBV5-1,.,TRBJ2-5,CASTGIAGGRSETQYF
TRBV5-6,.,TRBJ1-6,CASSLWGGPPLHF
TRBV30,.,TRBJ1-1,CAWSVTQNTEAFF
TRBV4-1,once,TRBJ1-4,CASSQEDRGLELFF
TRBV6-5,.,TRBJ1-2,CASSYGTNPNYGYTF
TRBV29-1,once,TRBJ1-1,CSVVEGGNTEAFF
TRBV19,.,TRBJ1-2,CASSMGEFYGYTF
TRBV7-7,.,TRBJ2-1,CASSPSGGAYNEQFF
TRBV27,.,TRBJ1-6,CASSLGTVYNSPLHF
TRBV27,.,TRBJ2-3,CASSLRVAGGRTDTQYF